This is a list of T cell receptor beta chains from one sample in a study of T cells in Graves' hyperthyroidism and ophthalmopathy. TCRdb used MiXCR to reprocess the multiplex PCR reads, holding one entry per CDR3 protein. The table includes about 320,000 distinct CDR3 sequences, roughly 17% detected once. Sequencing used blood. These receptors were taken from a man aged 25 to 40 with Graves' hyperthyroidism. Each CDR3 is given with its conserved first and last residue. The D gene is left open where the match is weak. Size values are once, few and many counts, or a class for expanded clones, and some rows have none.

V gene	D gene	clone size	J gene	CDR3 protein	CDR3 DNA
TRBV27	TRBD1	many	TRBJ2-7	CASTGQGRTYEQYF	TGTGCCAGCACTGGACAGGGAAGGACCTACGAGCAGTACTTC
TRBV6-2/TRBV6-3	.	many	TRBJ2-1	CASTLEGFSYNEQFF	TGTGCCAGCACCCTAGAGGGATTCTCCTACAATGAGCAGTTCTTC
TRBV28	.	many	TRBJ2-7	CASSSSLQTYEQYF	TGTGCCAGCAGTTCCTCCTTACAGACCTACGAGCAGTACTTC
TRBV2	.	many	TRBJ2-7	CASSHRDYEQYF	TGTGCCAGCAGTCACAGGGACTACGAGCAGTACTTC
TRBV30	TRBD2	many	TRBJ2-1	CAWTGGNSGRRSYNEQFF	TGTGCCTGGACCGGGGGGAATAGCGGGAGGCGCTCCTACAATGAGCAGTTCTTC
TRBV5-1	.	.	TRBJ2-3	CASRPGTTDTQYF	TGCGCCAGCCGTCCCGGAACCACAGATACGCAGTATTTT
TRBV28	.	.	TRBJ1-2	CASSPGKGNSPYGYTF	TGTGCCAGCAGTCCTGGCAAGGGGAATTCCCCCTATGGCTACACCTTC
TRBV7-3	TRBD1	.	TRBJ2-6	CASSPRQGDSSGANVLTF	TGTGCCAGCAGCCCTAGACAGGGGGACAGCTCTGGGGCCAACGTCCTGACTTTC
TRBV12-3/TRBV12-4	.	many	TRBJ2-3	CASSQTGDTQYF	TGTGCCAGCAGCCAAACGGGTGATACGCAGTATTTT
TRBV20-1	.	many	TRBJ2-3	CSASISRGGADTQYF	TGCAGTGCTAGCATAAGCAGGGGGGGAGCAGATACGCAGTATTTT
TRBV12-3/TRBV12-4	.	many	TRBJ2-5	CASSPGGTQYF	TGTGCCAGCAGTCCCGGGGGGACCCAGTACTTC
TRBV5-6	.	.	TRBJ2-7	CASSLAAVYRSYEQYF	TGTGCCAGCAGCTTGGCGGCAGTCTATCGATCCTACGAGCAGTACTTC
TRBV5-5	.	many	TRBJ2-3	CASSRGRDTQYF	TGTGCCAGCAGCCGAGGACGGGATACGCAGTATTTT
TRBV5-5	.	.	TRBJ1-1	CASSSLSGADTEAFF	TGTGCCAGCAGCTCGCTTAGCGGGGCCGACACTGAAGCTTTCTTT
TRBV5-6	.	.	TRBJ1-2	CASILAIFRNYGYTF	TGTGCCAGCATTTTAGCCATCTTCAGGAACTATGGCTACACCTTC
TRBV11-2	.	few	TRBJ1-4	CASSLDRNEKLFF	TGTGCCAGCAGCTTAGACAGAAATGAAAAACTGTTTTTT
TRBV4-2	TRBD2	many	TRBJ2-1	CASSQSGSGGYNEQFF	TGTGCCAGCAGTCAAAGCGGGAGTGGGGGATACAATGAGCAGTTCTTC
TRBV20-1	.	many	TRBJ2-1	CSARDRTRGYEQFF	TGCAGTGCTAGAGATCGGACCCGGGGCTATGAGCAGTTCTTC
TRBV7-3	TRBD2	many	TRBJ2-3	CASSLGLAEGDTQYF	TGTGCCAGCAGCCTCGGACTAGCGGAGGGAGATACGCAGTATTTT
TRBV7-2	.	few	TRBJ2-1	CASSSGGAEQFF	TGTGCCAGCAGCTCCGGGGGAGCTGAGCAGTTCTTC
TRBV5-1	.	.	TRBJ2-5	CASSTQGAVETQYF	TGCGCCAGCAGCACCCAAGGGGCGGTTGAGACCCAGTACTTC
TRBV5-1	.	many	TRBJ2-3	CASSHGTERDTQYF	TGCGCCAGCAGCCATGGGACCGAGCGAGATACGCAGTATTTT
TRBV12-3/TRBV12-4	TRBD1	many	TRBJ2-2	CASSPPTGGIWELFF	TGTGCCAGCAGTCCTCCGACAGGGGGCATATGGGAGCTGTTTTTT
TRBV7-9	.	.	TRBJ1-1	CASSFEPIGNTEAFF	TGTGCCAGCAGCTTTGAGCCCATAGGGAACACTGAAGCTTTCTTT
TRBV7-9	TRBD1	many	TRBJ1-1	CASSEGQMILNTEAFF	TGTGCCAGCAGCGAGGGACAGATGATCTTGAACACTGAAGCTTTCTTT
TRBV7-9	.	.	TRBJ1-6	CASSRGNSPLHF	TGTGCCAGCAGCCGGGGGAATTCACCCCTCCACTTT
TRBV12-3/TRBV12-4	TRBD2	many	TRBJ2-1	CASTIGGLARNEQFF	TGTGCCAGCACCATTGGGGGACTAGCTCGCAATGAGCAGTTCTTC
TRBV20-1	.	few	TRBJ2-7	CSAPTPAVNYEQYF	TGCAGTGCCCCCACGCCAGCAGTTAACTACGAGCAGTACTTC
TRBV28	.	few	TRBJ2-2	CASSLRAGGPGELFF	TGTGCCAGCAGTTTACGTGCCGGGGGTCCCGGGGAGCTGTTTTTT
TRBV28	.	many	TRBJ1-2	CASSLLGPGVKYGYTF	TGTGCCAGCAGTTTACTCGGTCCAGGGGTGAAGTATGGCTACACCTTC
TRBV29-1	.	.	TRBJ2-2	CSVIAGGPGELFF	TGCAGCGTGATTGCCGGGGGACCCGGGGAGCTGTTTTTT
TRBV5-4	TRBD1	.	TRBJ1-1	CASSLEGAAFF	TGTGCCAGCAGCTTGGAGGGGGCAGCTTTCTTT
TRBV29-1	TRBD1	many	TRBJ1-5	CSVEVSGGGNQPQHF	TGCAGCGTTGAAGTGTCAGGGGGCGGCAATCAGCCCCAGCATTTT
TRBV13	TRBD2	few	TRBJ2-2	CASSGRTRWTGELFF	TGTGCCAGCAGCGGCCGGACTAGATGGACCGGGGAGCTGTTTTTT
TRBV7-2	.	few	TRBJ1-1	CASSLEWNAEAFF	TGTGCCAGCAGCTTAGAGTGGAACGCTGAAGCTTTCTTT
TRBV6-1	.	.	TRBJ1-2	CASSASYTF	TGTGCCAGCAGTGCCAGCTACACCTTC
TRBV27	TRBD2	many	TRBJ2-1	CASSPGGVPYNEQFF	TGTGCCAGCAGCCCTGGGGGGGTCCCCTACAATGAGCAGTTCTTC
TRBV20-1	.	.	TRBJ2-2	CSAPTFAVEGELFF	TGCAGTGCTCCCACTTTCGCCGTAGAGGGGGAGCTGTTTTTT
TRBV2	.	.	TRBJ1-5	CASRSGVRTQPQHF	TGTGCCAGCAGGTCAGGGGTACGGACTCAGCCCCAGCATTTT
TRBV12-3/TRBV12-4	TRBD1	many	TRBJ1-6	CASSFLTGSVGSPLHF	TGTGCCAGCAGTTTCTTGACAGGGTCGGTGGGGTCACCCCTCCACTTT
TRBV6-1	.	few	TRBJ2-3	CATNIGNTDTQYF	TGTGCCACCAACATCGGAAACACAGATACGCAGTATTTT
TRBV29-1	TRBD2	few	TRBJ2-3	CSVAVAGRGSASTDTQYF	TGCAGCGTTGCGGTAGCGGGGCGTGGAAGTGCTAGCACAGATACGCAGTATTTT
TRBV20-1	TRBD2	few	TRBJ2-1	CSAIPSGSSGGEQFF	TGCAGTGCTATTCCTAGCGGGAGTTCGGGGGGTGAGCAGTTCTTC
TRBV14	TRBD1	few	TRBJ1-1	CASSQDLIRGVTEAFF	TGTGCCAGCAGCCAAGATCTTATCAGGGGGGTCACTGAAGCTTTCTTT
TRBV7-6	.	.	TRBJ2-3	CASSYRTERQQYF	TGTGCCAGCAGTTATCGGACGGAGAGACAGCAGTATTTT
TRBV19	.	few	TRBJ1-4	CASSPRPGSEKLFF	TGTGCCAGTAGCCCTCGTCCAGGGTCCGAAAAACTGTTTTTT
TRBV6-1	.	.	TRBJ1-6	CASRETGVDYNSPLHF	TGTGCCAGCAGGGAAACTGGGGTTGACTATAATTCACCCCTCCACTTT
TRBV24-1	.	few	TRBJ2-3	CATSDSGTQSDTQYF	TGTGCCACCAGTGATTCGGGGACACAGTCAGATACGCAGTATTTT
TRBV9	TRBD2	few	TRBJ2-7	CASSVGLADSYEQYF	TGTGCCAGCAGCGTAGGTCTAGCGGACTCCTACGAGCAGTACTTC
TRBV27	.	many	TRBJ1-6	CASSYDRFASPLHF	TGTGCCAGCAGTTATGACAGGTTCGCTTCACCCCTCCACTTT